One and the same sample provided the 29 T cell receptor beta chains below, sequenced in a study of Graves' ophthalmopathy and Graves' hyperthyroidism. Scientists amplified the TCR beta CDR3 regions from RNA transcripts. HTBI primers were employed in first-round RT-PCR, then a second-round multiplex PCR followed. TCRdb ran MiXCR on the multiplex PCR reads and lists one entry per CDR3 protein. The repertoire includes about 210,000 distinct CDR3 sequences, just under 30% of them detected once, and 9.1% sits in the top ten. Specimen: peripheral blood. The receptors were gathered from a middle-aged man with Graves' ophthalmopathy.

In this sample, this clonotype turned up many times. A read error may explain this, as a much larger clone is one base away. The CDR3 region is CASSQVQSHEQYF. The CDR3 DNA is TGTGCCAGCAGTCAAGTCCAGTCCCACGAGCAGTACTTC. V usage is TRBV12-3 or TRBV12-4 and J usage is TRBJ2-7; unclear D gene. The V and J ends lost 5 bases and 5 bases respectively, with 13 bases between them. This CDR3 has 13 residues.

The J gene is TRBJ2-7, the V gene TRBV6-5; D is unclear. This CDR3 spans 13 amino acids. Germline V gene data show CDR1 as MNHEY and CDR2 as SVGAGI. V dropped 4 bases and J dropped 2 bases, with 9 bases sitting between them. CDR3 sequence: CASSWTDTYEQYF. The DNA of the CDR3 is TGTGCCAGCAGTTGGACCGATACCTACGAGCAGTACTTC.

This clonotype occurred many times. The rearrangement uses TRBV6-2 or TRBV6-3 and TRBJ1-1; D gene uncertain. Germline values: CDR1 MNHEY, CDR2 SVGEGT. The V end lost 4 bases, the J end lost 0 bases, and 6 bases lay between the germline ends. The CDR3 contains 13 residues. In DNA, the CDR3 is TGTGCCAGCAGTTGGGAAGTGAACACTGAAGCTTTCTTT. It specifies CASSWEVNTEAFF.

This clonotype was detected ten times or more. The gene calls are TRBV7-2 and TRBJ2-7; 10 bases are a match to TRBD2. Losses at the gene ends were 7 bases for V and 5 bases for J; bases not matched to a gene: 20. In germline, CDR1 is SGHTA, CDR2 FQGNSA. The CDR3 has 18 amino acids. For the CDR3, the DNA is TGTGCCAGCACCACACCCCGGCTAGCGGGAGTTAAGACCCACGAGCAGTACTTC. This encodes CASTTPRLAGVKTHEQYF. Complete variable domain (other parts from reference TRBV7-2 and TRBJ2-7): GAGVSQSPSNKVTEKGKDVELRCDPISGHTALYWYRQSLGQGLEFLIYFQGNSAPDKSGLPSDRFSAERTGGSVSTLTIQRTQQEDSAVYLCASTTPRLAGVKTHEQYFGPGTRLTVT.

This clonotype was seen at least ten times. This sequence joins TRBV10-3 and TRBJ2-7; perhaps TRBD2 as D (5 bases). Germline-derived CDR1 and CDR2 are ENHRY and SYGVKD. This CDR3 has 11 amino acids. CDR3 residues: CRGSRLYEQYF. Here the CDR3 DNA reads TGTCGTGGGAGTCGTCTCTACGAGCAGTACTTC.

This chain links TRBV6-1 with TRBJ2-7, with D maybe TRBD1 (7 bases). In germline, CDR1 is MNHNS, CDR2 SASEGT. V lost 6 bases and J 7 bases, leaving 19 bases between the germline ends. This CDR3 comprises 14 residues. The CDR3 region is CASRRTGDAGEQYF. For the CDR3, the DNA is TGTGCCAGCAGGAGGACAGGCGACGCGGGGGAGCAGTACTTC.

This chain joins TRBV6-1 and TRBJ1-6; D possibly corresponds to TRBD1 (5 bases). V lost 6 bases and J lost 5, with 11 bases in between. CDR1 and CDR2 (germline): MNHNS, SASEGT. The CDR3 runs 14 residues. The CDR3 sequence is CASRAQGDNSPLHF. For the CDR3, the DNA is TGTGCCAGCAGGGCGCAGGGAGATAATTCACCCCTCCACTTT.

This clonotype has ten or more counts. The CDR3: CASSNPGLNIQYF. Here the CDR3 DNA reads TGTGCCAGCAGTAATCCAGGGTTAAACATTCAGTACTTC. The chain has TRBV6-2 or TRBV6-3 and TRBJ2-4; possible D gene TRBD1, 5 bases. Per germline, CDR1 MNHEY and CDR2 SVGEGT. V was cut by 5 bases and J by 6 bases, with 11 bases left in between. The CDR3 runs 13 residues.

J is TRBJ2-7 and V is TRBV20-1; D unclear. V lost 6 bases to trimming and J lost 6 bases, with 12 bases between them. Germline V gene sequence: CDR1 DFQATT, CDR2 SNEGSKA (reference sequence). The CDR3 is 11 amino acids. Written as DNA, the CDR3 is TGCAGTGCCGAGAAGTGGCGCGAGCAGTACTTC. This gives the protein CSAEKWREQYF.

This clonotype was picked up one time. This chain connects TRBV6-2 or TRBV6-3 to TRBJ2-5; the D is unclear. Germline CDR1 and CDR2: MNHEY and SVGEGT. This CDR3 contains 12 residues. V was clipped by 4 bases and J by 5 bases, with 8 bases between them. CDR3 in DNA: TGTGCCAGCAGTTGGGCGAGCGAGACCCAGTACTTC. Translating gives CASSWASETQYF.

The chain uses TRBV27 and TRBJ1-2, with a tentative D call TRBD1 (6 bases). V gave up 6 bases and J gave up 2 bases, with 13 bases separating them. The CDR3 consists of 14 residues. Per germline, CDR1 MNHEY and CDR2 SMNVEV (reference sequence). Written as DNA, the CDR3 is TGTGCCAGCAGAGAGACAGGTTCAAACTATGGCTACACCTTC. This gives the protein CASRETGSNYGYTF.

Turning to this clonotype: An end of the junction does not agree with germline; a read error may underlie this. This chain links TRBV12-3 or TRBV12-4 with TRBJ1-1, with 7 nucleotides matching TRBD1. This CDR3 is 13 amino acids long. The CDR3 nucleotides are TGTGCCTGCAGACAGGGAGGGAACACTGAAGCTTTCTTT. Translating it yields CACRQGGNTEAFF.

The table lists this clonotype with many counts. The V call is TRBV7-2, the J call TRBJ2-5; TRBD1 aligns across 9 bases. J was trimmed by 5 bases and V by 5 bases; bases with no gene match: 9. This CDR3 spans 15 amino acids. Germline CDR1 SGHTA, CDR2 FQGNSA. The DNA for the CDR3 is TGTGCCAGCAGCCCCGGACAGGGGCGGCATGAGACCCAGTACTTC. Translating gives CASSPGQGRHETQYF.

This clonotype was counted many times. The J gene is TRBJ1-6, the V gene TRBV20-1; the match to TRBD1 covers 11 bases. Germline assignment: CDR1 DFQATT and CDR2 SNEGSKA (reference sequence). Unmatched junction bases numbered 3, after V lost 6 bases and J lost 8 bases. The CDR3 is made up of 13 amino acids. The CDR3: CSAEGQGDSPLHF. CDR3 in DNA: TGCAGTGCGGAGGGACAGGGGGATTCACCCCTCCACTTT.

About this clonotype: The junction differs from germline at one of its ends, possibly a read error. This chain uses TRBV12-3 or TRBV12-4 with TRBJ1-1, with 8 positions matching TRBD1. The CDR3 length is 14 residues. In DNA form, the CDR3 reads TGCGCCAGCAGTAAAGGACAGGGCCACACTGAAGCTTTCTTT. Protein product: CASSKGQGHTEAFF.

Ten or more counts support this clonotype. The chain couples TRBV28 to TRBJ2-5, with 8 bases lining up with TRBD2. The CDR3 spans 14 residues. Germline lookup yields CDR1 MDHEN and CDR2 SYDVKM. After removal of 5 bases from V and 2 bases from J, the junction contained 4 bases not matched to a gene. CDR3 amino acids: CASSVTSAQETQYF. CDR3 DNA sequence: TGTGCCAGCAGTGTGACTAGCGCTCAAGAGACCCAGTACTTC.

This clonotype was observed many times. J is TRBJ2-7 and V is TRBV13, with D uncertain. The V gene's germline CDR1 is PRHDT and CDR2 FYEKMQ (reference sequence). V dropped 5 bases and J dropped 1 base, with 9 bases sitting between them. The CDR3 runs to 13 residues. The DNA of the CDR3 is TGTGCCAGCAGCCCCGAGGCGTCCTACGAGCAGTACTTC. This gives the protein CASSPEASYEQYF.

In this sample, this clonotype turned up many times. The V gene is TRBV6-5, the J gene TRBJ2-4; D ambiguous. This CDR3 has 14 residues. V lost 3 bases, J lost 5 bases, and 11 bases lay in between. The germline V gene has CDR1 MNHEY and CDR2 SVGAGI. The CDR3 coding sequence is TGTGCCAGCAGTTATAAGGGTAGCCAAAACATTCAGTACTTC. Protein: CASSYKGSQNIQYF.

In its sample, this clonotype was seen many times. The V gene is TRBV30, the J gene TRBJ1-5, with 9 bases aligning to TRBD1. CDR1 is GTSNPN and CDR2 is SVGIG in the germline V gene (reference sequence). Unmatched junction bases numbered 8, after V lost 5 bases and J lost 6 bases. The CDR3 is 14 amino acids. In nucleotides, the CDR3 is TGTGCCTGGGGGGACAGGGTCCGCACTCAGCCCCAGCATTTT. Amino acid sequence: CAWGDRVRTQPQHF.

V and J are TRBV6-2 or TRBV6-3 and TRBJ2-5; D not resolved. The CDR3 is 14 amino acids. Germline V gives CDR1 MNHEY, CDR2 SVGEGT. V lost 5 bases, J lost 5 bases, and 15 bases lay in between. The CDR3: CASSALGLDETQYF. Written as DNA, the CDR3 is TGTGCCAGCAGTGCCTTGGGGTTGGACGAGACCCAGTACTTC.

This clonotype was detected many times. The genes are TRBV30 and TRBJ2-6; unclear D gene. Trimming removed 3 bases at V and 4 bases at J, with 4 bases between. The CDR3 has 12 amino acids. Germline V gives CDR1 GTSNPN, CDR2 SVGIG (reference sequence). The chain's CDR3 is CAWSHGANVLTF. Here the CDR3 DNA reads TGTGCCTGGAGCCACGGGGCCAACGTCCTGACTTTC.

This clonotype has only a few counts. The V and J genes are TRBV19 and TRBJ2-6; perhaps TRBD1 as D (5 bases). Germline V CDR1 and CDR2: LNHDA, SQIVND (reference sequence). Trimming removed 2 bases at V and 3 bases at J, with 14 bases between. This CDR3 region has 17 residues. The CDR3 nucleotides read TGTGCCAGTAGTATAAATTCATTCGACAGTGGGGCCAACGTCCTGACTTTC. Its protein product is CASSINSFDSGANVLTF.

This clonotype came up many times. The J gene is TRBJ2-7, the V gene TRBV5-1, with D perhaps assigned TRBD1 or TRBD2 (6 bases each). The CDR3 runs 15 residues. V lost 0 bases and J 1 base, leaving 11 bases between the germline ends. Germline-derived CDR1 and CDR2 are SGHRS and YFSETQ. CDR3 sequence: CASSLAGAPSYEQYF. CDR3 DNA sequence: TGCGCCAGCAGCTTGGCGGGGGCCCCATCCTACGAGCAGTACTTC.

This clonotype was seen ten or more times. The chain carries TRBV6-2 or TRBV6-3 and TRBJ1-2; a weak D match, TRBD1 (5 bases). CDR1 is MNHEY and CDR2 is SVGEGT in the germline V gene. CDR3 size: 17 residues. Trimming shortened V by 8 bases and J by 4 bases, and 26 bases separated the two germline ends. CDR3 nucleotide sequence: TGTGCCAGCGGAAATATAGGGGAACAGGCGGCCCCCTATGGCTACACCTTC. It codes for CASGNIGEQAAPYGYTF.

This clonotype was counted ten times or more. One end of the junction fails to match germline, which may point to a read error. This chain links TRBV28 with TRBJ1-2; 7 bases match TRBD1. Germline CDR1 reads MDHEN; CDR2 reads SYDVKM. The CDR3 has 17 amino acids. The CDR3 here is CASSDRVSFHGGYGYAF. The CDR3 DNA reads TGTGCCAGCAGTGACAGGGTTTCATTTCATGGAGGTTATGGCTACGCCTTC.

This clonotype came up many times. The rearrangement joins TRBV6-1 to TRBJ2-3; D gene ambiguous. This CDR3 spans 14 amino acids. Germline values: CDR1 MNHNS, CDR2 SASEGT. Trimming took 8 bases from V and 2 from J, leaving 14 bases between them. The CDR3: CASGRGRITDTQYF. CDR3 DNA: TGTGCCAGCGGGCGTGGCCGGATCACAGATACGCAGTATTTT.

Many counts were recorded for this clonotype. V gene TRBV27 combines with J gene TRBJ2-7; D not certain. From germline, CDR1 is MNHEY and CDR2 SMNVEV (reference sequence). The V end lost 4 bases, the J end lost 3 bases, and 10 bases lay between the germline ends. This CDR3 is 13 amino acids long. The CDR3 nucleotides are TGTGCCAGCAGTTACAGAATGGGCTACGAGCAGTACTTC. Protein sequence: CASSYRMGYEQYF.

The chain recombines TRBV12-3 or TRBV12-4 with TRBJ1-1; no reliable D call. Trimming took off 6 bases at V and 1 base at J, with 15 bases between the two ends. The CDR3 extends over 15 amino acids. The CDR3 nucleotides read TGTGCCAGCAGCCCACAAGCCATGTCGAACACTGAAGCTTTCTTT. Translation: CASSPQAMSNTEAFF.

The V gene is TRBV7-2, the J gene TRBJ2-5; 7 positions agree with TRBD2. With 5 bases clipped from V and 1 base from J, the junction kept 4 bases outside the gene matches. Germline values: CDR1 SGHTA, CDR2 FQGNSA. This CDR3 has 14 residues. CDR3 in DNA: TGTGCCAGCAGCCGGACTAGTACCCAAGAGACCCAGTACTTC. Encoded protein: CASSRTSTQETQYF.